This T cell receptor beta chain was captured by sequencing in a study of OX40 agonist ivuxolimab in advanced cancers. Study overall: The patients received ivuxolimab by intravenous route every 2 weeks at 0.01 to 10 mg/kg. Study-wide results and limits: CD4+ and CD8+ blood T cells expanded clonally by week 6 at 0.1 to 3.0 mg/kg. Researchers report that CD8+ T cells had, on average, more expanded clones than CD4+.

Comments on this clone: What it binds is unknown.

Libraries were prepared by immunoSEQ multiplex PCR; TCRdb keeps only in-frame clonotypes and omits some of them. The sample has under 75,000 clones, 65% to 85% seen once. This CDR3 comprises 16 residues. CDR1 is SGHAT, CDR2 FQNNGV, per germline. V trimming: 0 bases; J trimming: 3 bases; junction bases outside the gene matches: 8. The sample consisted of CD4+ or CD8+ T cells sorted from blood, taken in a trial of the OX40 agonist ivuxolimab. The TCR originated in an adult with an advanced solid tumor such as melanoma, head and neck, liver or kidney cancer. This chain connects TRBV11-2 to TRBJ2-7, with 7 bases fitting TRBD2. DNA of the CDR3: TGTGCCAGCAGCTTAGATCTGATACGGGGGGACTACGAGCAGTACTTC. This gives the protein CASSLDLIRGDYEQYF.